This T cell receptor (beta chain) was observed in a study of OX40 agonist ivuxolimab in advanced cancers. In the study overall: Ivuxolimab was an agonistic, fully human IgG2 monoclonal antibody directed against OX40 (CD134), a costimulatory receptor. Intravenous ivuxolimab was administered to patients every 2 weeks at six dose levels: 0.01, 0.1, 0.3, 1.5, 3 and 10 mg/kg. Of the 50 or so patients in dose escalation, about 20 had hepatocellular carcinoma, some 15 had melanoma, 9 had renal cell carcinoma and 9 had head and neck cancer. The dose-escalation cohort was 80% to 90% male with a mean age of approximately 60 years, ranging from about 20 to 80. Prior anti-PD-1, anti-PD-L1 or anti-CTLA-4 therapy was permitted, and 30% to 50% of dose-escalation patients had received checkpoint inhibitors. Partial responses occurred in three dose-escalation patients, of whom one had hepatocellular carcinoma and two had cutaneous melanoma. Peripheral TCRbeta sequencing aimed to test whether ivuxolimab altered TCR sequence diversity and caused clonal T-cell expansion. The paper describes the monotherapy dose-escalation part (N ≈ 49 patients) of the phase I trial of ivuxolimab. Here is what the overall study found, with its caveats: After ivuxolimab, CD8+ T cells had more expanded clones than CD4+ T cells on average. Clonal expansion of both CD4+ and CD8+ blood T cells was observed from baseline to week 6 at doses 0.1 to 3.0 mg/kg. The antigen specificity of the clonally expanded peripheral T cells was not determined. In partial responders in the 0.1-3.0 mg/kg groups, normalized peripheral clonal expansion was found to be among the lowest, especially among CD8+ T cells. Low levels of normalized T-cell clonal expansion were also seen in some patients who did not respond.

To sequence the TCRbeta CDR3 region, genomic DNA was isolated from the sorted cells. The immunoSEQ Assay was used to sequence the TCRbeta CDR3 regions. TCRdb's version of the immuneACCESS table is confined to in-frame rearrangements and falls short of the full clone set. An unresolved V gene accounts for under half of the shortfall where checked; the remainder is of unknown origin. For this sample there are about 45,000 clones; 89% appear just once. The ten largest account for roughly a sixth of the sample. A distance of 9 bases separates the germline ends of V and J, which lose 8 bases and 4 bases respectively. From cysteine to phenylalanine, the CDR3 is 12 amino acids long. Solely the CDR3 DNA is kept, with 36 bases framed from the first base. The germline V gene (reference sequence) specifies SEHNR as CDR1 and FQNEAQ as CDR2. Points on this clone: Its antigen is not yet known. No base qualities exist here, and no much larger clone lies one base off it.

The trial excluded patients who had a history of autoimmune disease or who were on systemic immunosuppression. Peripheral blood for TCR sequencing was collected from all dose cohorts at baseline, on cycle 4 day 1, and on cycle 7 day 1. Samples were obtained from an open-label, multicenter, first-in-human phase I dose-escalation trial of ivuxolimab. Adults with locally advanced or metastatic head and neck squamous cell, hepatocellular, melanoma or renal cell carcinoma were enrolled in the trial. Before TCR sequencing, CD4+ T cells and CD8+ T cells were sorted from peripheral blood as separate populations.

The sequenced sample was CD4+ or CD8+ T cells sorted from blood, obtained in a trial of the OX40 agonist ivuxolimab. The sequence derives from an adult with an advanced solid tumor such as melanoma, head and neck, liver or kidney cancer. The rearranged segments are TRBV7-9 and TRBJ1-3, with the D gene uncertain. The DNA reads TGTGCCAGCGGTGGATCCGGAAACACCATATATTTT. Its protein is CASGGSGNTIYF.